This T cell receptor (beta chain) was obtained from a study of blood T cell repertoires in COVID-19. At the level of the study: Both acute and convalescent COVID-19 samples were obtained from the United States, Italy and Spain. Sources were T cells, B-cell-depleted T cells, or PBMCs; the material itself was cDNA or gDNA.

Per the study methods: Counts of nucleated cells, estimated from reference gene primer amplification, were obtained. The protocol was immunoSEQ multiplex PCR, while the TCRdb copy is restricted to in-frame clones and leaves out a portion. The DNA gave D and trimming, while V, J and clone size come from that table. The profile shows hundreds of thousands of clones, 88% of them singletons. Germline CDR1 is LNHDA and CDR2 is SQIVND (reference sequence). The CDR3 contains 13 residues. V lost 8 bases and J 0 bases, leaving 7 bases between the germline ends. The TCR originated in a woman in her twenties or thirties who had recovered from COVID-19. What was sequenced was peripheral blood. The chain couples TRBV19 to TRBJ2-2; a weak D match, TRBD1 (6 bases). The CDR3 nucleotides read TGTGCCAGTCGGGACACGAACACCGGGGAGCTGTTTTTT. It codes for CASRDTNTGELFF.